The entry below describes one T cell receptor (beta chain). Its specificity is unknown. Naive-designated CD8 cells lacked CD45RO, were positively enriched for CCR7, and omitted terminally differentiated effector memory CD45RA+ cells. This CDR3 is 13 amino acids long. Germline lookup yields CDR1 SGHNT and CDR2 YYREEE (reference sequence). Trimming took off 4 bases at V and 5 bases at J, with 12 bases between the two ends. The table came from immunoSEQ multiplex PCR; TCRdb's copy has only in-frame clones and leaves some out. The data show about 2 million clones, with roughly 94% seen just once and more than 0.95% held by the top ten. These data belong to a study of shared clonotypes between healthy human individuals. As for the study in general: The composition of the donors was a couple of women and a few men aged 18 to 49.

Points from the study as a whole: Depth was large, yet rarefaction showed that sorted-subset sequencing was incomplete.

The chain is built from TRBV5-4 and TRBJ1-1; D gene ambiguous. Sequenced: naive CD8+ T cells sorted from blood. The sequence was obtained from a man younger than 35 in good health. As DNA, the CDR3 is TGTGCCAGCAGCCCGGACGGGCGAACTGAAGCTTTCTTT. Protein product: CASSPDGRTEAFF.